One sample yielded the 7 T cell receptor beta chains listed below, sequenced in a study of blood T cell repertoires in COVID-19. The protocol was immunoSEQ multiplex PCR, while the TCRdb copy is restricted to in-frame clones and leaves out a portion. The sample has some 35,000 clones; roughly four fifths are singletons. Sequencing used peripheral blood. All receptors derive from a man at least 80 years old with active or convalescent COVID-19.

The chain is built from TRBV11-3 and TRBJ2-7; 8 bases map to TRBD1. V lost 5 bases, J lost 5 bases, and 11 bases stayed unmatched. The germline V gene encodes CDR1 SGHNT and CDR2 YENEEA. There are 15 residues in the CDR3. The CDR3 DNA follows: TGTGCCAGCAGCATCGGGCAGGGGGCAGCCCACGAGCAGTACTTC. It codes for CASSIGQGAAHEQYF.

The chain uses TRBV19 and TRBJ2-1; TRBD2 matches at 9 bases. This CDR3 has 18 residues. V lost 5 bases, J lost 6 bases, and 17 bases stayed unmatched. Germline-derived CDR1 and CDR2 are LNHDA and SQIVND (reference sequence). CDR3 sequence (DNA): TGTGCCAGTAGTCTACGTAGTAGCGGGAGTCCCCCCACCAATGAGCAGTTCTTC. It encodes CASSLRSSGSPPTNEQFF.

The chain carries TRBV5-1 and TRBJ2-7; perhaps TRBD2 as D (5 bases). The CDR3 runs 12 residues. Between the trimmed V and J ends, which lost 2 bases and 4 bases, there was a span of 7 bases. CDR1 and CDR2 from the germline V gene are SGHRS and YFSETQ. The CDR3 region is CASSFEGYEQYF. CDR3 sequence (DNA): TGCGCCAGCAGCTTTGAGGGTTACGAGCAGTACTTC.

This clone was recorded once. The J gene is TRBJ2-1, the V gene TRBV6-5, with TRBD2 matching over 12 bases. The germline CDR1 and CDR2 sequences are MNHEY and SVGAGI. Losses at the gene ends were 2 bases for V and 6 bases for J; bases not matched to a gene: 5. The CDR3 is made up of 16 amino acids. CDR3 protein: CASSYRTSGRSNEQFF. The CDR3 DNA reads as TGTGCCAGCAGTTACCGCACTAGCGGGAGGTCCAATGAGCAGTTCTTC.

The chain uses TRBV19 and TRBJ2-2; 10 nucleotides match TRBD2. With 6 bases clipped from V and 5 bases from J, the junction kept 3 bases outside the gene matches. Germline CDR1 LNHDA, CDR2 SQIVND (reference sequence). There are 14 residues in the CDR3. CDR3 region: CASRQREGTGELFF. The CDR3 DNA sequence: TGTGCCAGTAGACAGCGGGAGGGGACCGGGGAGCTGTTTTTT.

The chain joins TRBV2 to TRBJ1-5; D may be TRBD1 (6 bases). The CDR3 runs to 15 residues. CDR1 is SNHLY and CDR2 is FYNNEI in the germline V gene. V shed 4 bases and J shed 0 bases, with 10 bases lying between them. The CDR3 spells CASSGDRISNQPQHF. The CDR3 nucleotides read TGTGCCAGCAGTGGCGACAGGATTAGCAATCAGCCCCAGCATTTT.

This clone was seen at least ten times. The chain couples TRBV2 to TRBJ2-1; 10 bases agree with TRBD2. The germline gives CDR1 SNHLY, CDR2 FYNNEI. This CDR3 is 15 amino acids long. The V and J ends lost 6 bases and 6 bases, in that order; junction bases with no gene match: 8. CDR3 amino acids: CASSPTSGLLNEQFF. Here the CDR3 DNA reads TGTGCCAGCAGCCCGACTAGCGGGTTGCTCAATGAGCAGTTCTTC.